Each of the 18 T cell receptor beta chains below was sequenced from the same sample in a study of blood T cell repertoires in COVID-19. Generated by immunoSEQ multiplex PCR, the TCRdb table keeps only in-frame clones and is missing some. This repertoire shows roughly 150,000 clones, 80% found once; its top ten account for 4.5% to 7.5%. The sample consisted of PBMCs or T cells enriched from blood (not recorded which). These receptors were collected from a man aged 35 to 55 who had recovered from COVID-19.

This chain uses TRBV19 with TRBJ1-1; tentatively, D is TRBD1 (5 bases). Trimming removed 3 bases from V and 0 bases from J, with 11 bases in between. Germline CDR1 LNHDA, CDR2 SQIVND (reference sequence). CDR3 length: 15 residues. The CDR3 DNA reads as TGTGCCAGTAGTATGGGAGGGGTCCTGAACACTGAAGCTTTCTTT. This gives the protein CASSMGGVLNTEAFF. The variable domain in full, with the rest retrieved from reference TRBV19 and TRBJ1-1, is DGGITQSPKYLFRKEGQNVTLSCEQNLNHDAMYWYRQDPGQGLRLIYYSQIVNDFQKGDIAEGYSVSREKKESFPLTVTSAQKNPTAFYLCASSMGGVLNTEAFFGQGTRLTVV.

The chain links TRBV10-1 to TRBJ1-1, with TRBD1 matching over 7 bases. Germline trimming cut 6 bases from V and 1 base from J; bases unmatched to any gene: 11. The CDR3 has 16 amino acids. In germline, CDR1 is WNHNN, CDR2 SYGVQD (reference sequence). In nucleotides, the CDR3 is TGCGCCAGCAGCCGTGCCTCCGGGACAGCGAACACTGAAGCTTTCTTT. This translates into CASSRASGTANTEAFF.

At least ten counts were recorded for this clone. CDR3 amino acids: CASGFGGTGLNEQFF. The CDR3 DNA reads as TGTGCTAGTGGTTTTGGAGGGACAGGGCTCAATGAGCAGTTCTTC. The chain is built from TRBV12-5 and TRBJ2-1; 9 positions agree with TRBD1. Germline assignment: CDR1 LGHNT and CDR2 FRNRAP. The V gene end was trimmed by 3 bases and the J gene end by 6 bases; junction bases not matched to a gene: 6. The CDR3 runs 15 residues.

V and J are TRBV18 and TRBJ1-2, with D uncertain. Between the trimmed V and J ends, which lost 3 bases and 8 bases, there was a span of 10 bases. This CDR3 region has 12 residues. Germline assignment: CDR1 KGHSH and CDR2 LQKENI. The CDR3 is CASSPEVRGYTF. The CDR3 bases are TGTGCCAGCTCACCGGAGGTTCGCGGCTACACCTTC.

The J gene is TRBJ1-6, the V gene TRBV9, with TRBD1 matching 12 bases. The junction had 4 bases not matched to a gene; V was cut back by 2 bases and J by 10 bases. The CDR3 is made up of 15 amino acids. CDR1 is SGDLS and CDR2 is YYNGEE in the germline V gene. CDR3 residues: CASSVSGTGGSPLHF. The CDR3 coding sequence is TGTGCCAGCAGCGTCTCCGGGACAGGGGGCTCACCCCTCCACTTT. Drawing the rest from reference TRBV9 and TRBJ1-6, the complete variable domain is DSGVTQTPKHLITATGQRVTLRCSPRSGDLSVYWYQQSLDQGLQFLIQYYNGEERAKGNILERFSAQQFPDLHSELNLSSLELGDSALYFCASSVSGTGGSPLHFGNGTRLTVT.

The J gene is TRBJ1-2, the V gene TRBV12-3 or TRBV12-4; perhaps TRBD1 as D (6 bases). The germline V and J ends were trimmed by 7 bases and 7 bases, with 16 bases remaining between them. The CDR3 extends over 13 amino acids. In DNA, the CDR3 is TGTGCCAGCAATCCACAGGGAAACCGTGGCTACACCTTC. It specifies CASNPQGNRGYTF.

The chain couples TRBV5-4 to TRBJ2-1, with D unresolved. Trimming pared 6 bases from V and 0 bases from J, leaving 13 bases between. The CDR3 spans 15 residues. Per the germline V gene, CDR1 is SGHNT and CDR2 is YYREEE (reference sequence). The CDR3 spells CASTPHSDSYNEQFF. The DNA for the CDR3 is TGTGCCAGCACTCCTCACAGTGACTCCTACAATGAGCAGTTCTTC. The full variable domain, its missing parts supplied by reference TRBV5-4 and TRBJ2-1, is ETGVTQSPTHLIKTRGQQVTLRCSSQSGHNTVSWYQQALGQGPQFIFQYYREEENGRGNFPPRFSGLQFPNYSSELNVNALELDDSALYLCASTPHSDSYNEQFFGPGTRLTVL.

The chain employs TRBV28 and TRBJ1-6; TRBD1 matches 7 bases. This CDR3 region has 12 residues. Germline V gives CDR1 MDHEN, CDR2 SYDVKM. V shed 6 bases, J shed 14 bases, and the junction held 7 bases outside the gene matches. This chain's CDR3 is CASSRQGLALHF. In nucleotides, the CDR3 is TGTGCCAGCAGCCGACAGGGTCTGGCCCTCCACTTT.

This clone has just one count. CDR3 sequence (DNA): TGTGCCAGCAGCTTGGGGCAGACTTCCTACAATGAGCAGTTCTTC. Its protein product is CASSLGQTSYNEQFF. This chain links TRBV5-6 with TRBJ2-1; D remains unclear. Deletions cut 0 bases from V and 1 base from J, with 8 bases between. Looked up from germline, CDR1 is SGHDT and CDR2 is YYEEEE. The length of the CDR3 is 15 residues.

In DNA, the CDR3 is TGTGCCAGCAGCTTATTTGGGCGCGTCCGGTCTCGGGAGACCCAGTACTTC. Its protein is CASSLFGRVRSRETQYF. The gene calls are TRBV13 and TRBJ2-5, with D uncertain. The V gene lost 2 bases and the J gene lost 5 bases, with 21 bases spanning the gap. The CDR3 extends over 17 amino acids. CDR1 and CDR2 (germline): PRHDT, FYEKMQ (reference sequence).

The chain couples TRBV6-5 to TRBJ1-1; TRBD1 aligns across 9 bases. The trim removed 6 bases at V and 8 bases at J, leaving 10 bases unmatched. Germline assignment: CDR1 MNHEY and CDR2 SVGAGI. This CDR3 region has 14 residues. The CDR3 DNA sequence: TGTGCCAGCAGCCTCCCTGGACAGGGGAAGGAAGCTTTCTTT. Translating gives CASSLPGQGKEAFF.

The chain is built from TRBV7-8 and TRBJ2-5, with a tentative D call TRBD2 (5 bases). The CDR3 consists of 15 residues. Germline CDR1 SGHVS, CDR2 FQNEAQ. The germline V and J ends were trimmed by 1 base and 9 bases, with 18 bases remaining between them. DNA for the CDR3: TGTGCCAGCAGCTTAGGATCCCGTACCGACGGGGCCCAGTACTTC. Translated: CASSLGSRTDGAQYF. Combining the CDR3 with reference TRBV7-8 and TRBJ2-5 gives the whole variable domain GAGVSQSPRYKVAKRGQDVALRCDPISGHVSLFWYQQALGQGPEFLTYFQNEAQLDKSGLPSDRFFAERPEGSVSTLKIQRTQQEDSAVYLCASSLGSRTDGAQYFGPGTRLLVL.

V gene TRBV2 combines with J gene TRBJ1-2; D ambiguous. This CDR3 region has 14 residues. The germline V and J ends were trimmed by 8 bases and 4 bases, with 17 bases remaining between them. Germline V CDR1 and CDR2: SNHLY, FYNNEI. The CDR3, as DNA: TGTGCCAGCGGCCTTGAGGCGATCCCCTATGGCTACACCTTC. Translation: CASGLEAIPYGYTF.

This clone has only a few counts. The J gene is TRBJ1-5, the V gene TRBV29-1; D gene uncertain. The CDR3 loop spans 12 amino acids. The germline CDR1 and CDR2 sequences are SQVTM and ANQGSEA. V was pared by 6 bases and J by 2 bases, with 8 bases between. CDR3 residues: CSVSEGNQPQHF. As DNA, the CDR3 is TGCAGCGTGAGTGAAGGCAATCAGCCCCAGCATTTT.

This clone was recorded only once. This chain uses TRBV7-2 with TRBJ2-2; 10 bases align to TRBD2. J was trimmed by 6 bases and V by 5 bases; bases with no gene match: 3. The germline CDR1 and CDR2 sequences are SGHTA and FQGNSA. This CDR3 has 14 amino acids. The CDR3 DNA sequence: TGTGCCAGCAGCGCAGCGGGGGGGGCCGGGGAGCTGTTTTTT. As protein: CASSAAGGAGELFF.

The CDR3 coding sequence is TGCGCCAGCAGCCTGGGAGGCGACGGCTACACCTTC. Translated: CASSLGGDGYTF. The rearrangement joins TRBV5-1 to TRBJ1-2; D ambiguous. The CDR3 has 12 amino acids. Germline lookup yields CDR1 SGHRS and CDR2 YFSETQ. Deletions cut 4 bases from V and 8 bases from J, with 12 bases between. The full variable domain, rest sourced from reference TRBV5-1 and TRBJ1-2, is KAGVTQTPRYLIKTRGQQVTLSCSPISGHRSVSWYQQTPGQGLQFLFEYFSETQRNKGNFPGRFSGRQFSNSRSEMNVSTLELGDSALYLCASSLGGDGYTFGSGTRLTVV.

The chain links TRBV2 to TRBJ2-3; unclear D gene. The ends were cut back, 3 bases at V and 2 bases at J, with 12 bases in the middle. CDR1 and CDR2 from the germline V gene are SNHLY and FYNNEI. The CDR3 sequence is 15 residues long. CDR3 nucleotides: TGTGCCAGCAGTGATAGTATAGCACACACAGATACGCAGTATTTT. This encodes CASSDSIAHTDTQYF.

CDR3: CASSLTGDYGYTF. The CDR3 DNA follows: TGTGCCAGCAGCTTGACAGGAGACTATGGCTACACCTTC. The J gene is TRBJ1-2, the V gene TRBV5-6; TRBD1 might be the D (5 bases). The V end was cut by 1 base, the J end by 3 bases, with 7 bases between. Germline assignment: CDR1 SGHDT and CDR2 YYEEEE. CDR3 length: 13 amino acids.